The 27 T cell receptor beta chains in this list originate from one sample, sequenced in a study of post-analysis software for immune sequencing data. Findings of the study overall: Compared with controls, patients had more of roughly five TRBV segments, including TRBV5-6, TRBV5-1 and TRBV20-1.

Their specific antigens are unknown. TCR beta libraries were prepared from cDNA with unique molecular identifiers. MiXCR, run by TCRdb on the PCR reads, gives a single entry per CDR3 protein. Among hundreds of thousands of distinct CDR3 sequences, less than 35% were seen once, and the ten largest hold roughly 0.54%. Material: blood. Source of these receptors: a girl aged 10-17 years with multiple sclerosis.

The chain uses TRBV6-5 and TRBJ1-2; unclear D gene. Germline values: CDR1 MNHEY, CDR2 SVGAGI. Trimming removed 2 bases at V and 7 bases at J, with 11 bases between. CDR3 length equals 13 residues. The CDR3 sequence is CASSYLNPVGYTF. In DNA form, the CDR3 reads TGTGCCAGCAGTTACCTTAACCCCGTTGGCTACACCTTC.

This clonotype was observed a handful of times. The chain uses TRBV6-6 and TRBJ2-1; possible D gene TRBD2, 6 bases. There are 14 residues in the CDR3. Trimming shortened V by 5 bases and J by 7 bases, and 15 bases separated the two germline ends. Germline values: CDR1 MNHNY, CDR2 SVGAGI (reference sequence). Here the CDR3 reads CASSELVAANEQFF. The CDR3, as DNA: TGTGCCAGCAGTGAGCTGGTAGCGGCGAATGAGCAGTTCTTC.

The chain couples TRBV5-1 to TRBJ1-6, with a possible D match to TRBD1 (6 bases). CDR3 size: 16 residues. Per germline, CDR1 SGHRS and CDR2 YFSETQ. Trimming removed 1 base from V and 6 bases from J, with 14 bases in between. For the CDR3, the DNA is TGCGCCAGCAGCTTGAGCTGGGTGGGGGCTAATTCACCCCTCCACTTT. As protein: CASSLSWVGANSPLHF.

V and J are TRBV24-1 and TRBJ2-2; 7 bases fit TRBD1. V lost 2 bases to trimming and J lost 6 bases; unmatched junction nucleotides: 2. The germline gives CDR1 KGHDR, CDR2 SFDVKD. The CDR3 extends over 14 amino acids. In nucleotides, the CDR3 is TGTGCCACCAGTGATTACAGGGGTGCCGGGGAGCTGTTTTTT. Protein: CATSDYRGAGELFF.

The sample holds many counts of this clonotype. One junction end does not reproduce the germline sequence, and a read error may be involved. V is TRBV5-1 and J is TRBJ2-7; tentatively, D is TRBD1 or TRBD2 (7 bases each). Per the germline V gene, CDR1 is SGHRS and CDR2 is YFSETQ. The length of the CDR3 is 13 residues. The CDR3 region is CASSPGGAYEQYF. CDR3 coding DNA: TGTGCCAGCAGCCCAGGGGGGGCTTACGAGCAGTACTTC.

This clonotype was picked up many times. The chain uses TRBV29-1 and TRBJ2-1; TRBD2 matches 8 bases. Germline values: CDR1 SQVTM, CDR2 ANQGSEA. V dropped 7 bases and J dropped 1; count of bases not matched to a gene: 6. The CDR3 consists of 14 residues. CDR3 bases: TGCAGCGGATCTACTAGCGGTTCCTACAATGAGCAGTTCTTC. Encoded protein: CSGSTSGSYNEQFF.

The rearrangement uses TRBV7-9 and TRBJ2-2; TRBD2 matches at 9 bases. The CDR3 runs to 17 residues. The ends lost 6 bases at V and 2 bases at J; junction bases unmatched: 10. The germline gives CDR1 SEHNR, CDR2 FQNEAQ (reference sequence). The CDR3 region has the DNA TGTGCCAGCAGACGAAATCAGCGGGAGGCTAACACCGGGGAGCTGTTTTTT. Its translation: CASRRNQREANTGELFF. The variable domain in full, completed from reference TRBV7-9 and TRBJ2-2, reads DTGVSQNPRHKITKRGQNVTFRCDPISEHNRLYWYRQTLGQGPEFLTYFQNEAQLEKSRLLSDRFSAERPKGSFSTLEIQRTEQGDSAMYLCASRRNQREANTGELFFGEGSRLTVL.

This clonotype was counted only a few times. The V gene is TRBV20-1, the J gene TRBJ2-7, with TRBD1 identical over 8 bases. J was trimmed by 1 base and V by 0 bases; bases with no gene match: 14. Germline CDR1 is DFQATT and CDR2 is SNEGSKA (reference sequence). This CDR3 is built from 18 residues. The CDR3: CSARDRAGRTGKSYEQYF. CDR3 bases: TGCAGTGCTAGAGATCGGGCCGGGCGGACAGGGAAATCCTACGAGCAGTACTTC.

The rearrangement links TRBV5-6 to TRBJ2-3, with TRBD2 matching 8 bases. V lost 6 bases, J lost 6 bases, and 18 bases stayed unmatched. CDR3 length: 17 amino acids. CDR1 SGHDT and CDR2 YYEEEE come from the germline V gene. DNA of the CDR3: TGTGCCAGCACCTTCCCCCAGACTAGCGCGAACACGGATACGCAGTATTTT. This translates into CASTFPQTSANTDTQYF.

This clonotype was counted a few times. The chain links TRBV6-2 or TRBV6-3 to TRBJ2-1, with no clear D. The CDR3 runs to 11 residues. Germline V gene data show CDR1 as MNHEY and CDR2 as SVGEGT. Deletions cut 5 bases from V and 6 bases from J, with 5 bases between. The CDR3 sequence: CASSESNEQFF. Here the CDR3 DNA reads TGTGCCAGCAGTGAATCCAATGAGCAGTTCTTC.

In this sample, this clonotype turned up a few times. The chain has TRBV7-2 and TRBJ2-2; D may be TRBD1 (6 bases). The CDR3 is 17 amino acids. Trimming took off 5 bases at V and 0 bases at J, with 16 bases between the two ends. Germline assignment: CDR1 SGHTA and CDR2 FQGNSA. CDR3 nucleotides: TGTGCCAGCAGCCAGCCAACAGGGCCGACGAACACCGGGGAGCTGTTTTTT. It specifies CASSQPTGPTNTGELFF.

The chain uses TRBV7-9 and TRBJ2-7; D is unclear. The CDR3 covers 11 residues. V lost 1 base and J 9 bases, leaving 7 bases between the germline ends. The germline CDR1 and CDR2 sequences are SEHNR and FQNEAQ (reference sequence). CDR3 DNA: TGTGCCAGCAGCTTAGAATCCGCGCAGTACTTC. This sequence encodes CASSLESAQYF.

The rearrangement links TRBV28 to TRBJ2-3; 8 nucleotides agree with TRBD1. This CDR3 contains 17 residues. The V segment lost 3 bases and the J segment 2 bases; nucleotides outside the gene matches: 10. CDR1 is MDHEN and CDR2 is SYDVKM in the germline V gene. CDR3 DNA sequence: TGTGCCAGCAGTTTTCCAGACAGGGGAGCCATCACAGATACGCAGTATTTT. Its protein is CASSFPDRGAITDTQYF.

This rearrangement joins TRBV5-1 to TRBJ2-2; D is possibly TRBD1 (6 bases). The CDR3 covers 18 residues. Germline V CDR1 and CDR2: SGHRS, YFSETQ. V gave up 0 bases and J gave up 2 bases, with 17 bases separating them. CDR3 sequence (DNA): TGCGCCAGCAGCTTGGGGGGGTCCGGGGACATCAACACCGGGGAGCTGTTTTTT. Protein sequence: CASSLGGSGDINTGELFF.

This rearrangement joins TRBV9 to TRBJ1-5; D not certain. CDR3 length equals 15 residues. Germline V CDR1 and CDR2: SGDLS, YYNGEE. V dropped 0 bases and J dropped 6 bases, with 13 bases sitting between them. The CDR3 coding sequence is TGTGCCAGCAGCGTAGATGGCCACTCGAGTCAGCCCCAGCATTTT. Its protein product is CASSVDGHSSQPQHF.

V is TRBV27 and J is TRBJ2-1; D is uncertain. Germline values: CDR1 MNHEY, CDR2 SMNVEV (reference sequence). Trimming removed 1 base from V and 0 bases from J, with 10 bases in between. CDR3 size: 16 residues. CDR3 nucleotide sequence: TGTGCCAGCAGTTTATGGGTGGAACACTCCTACAATGAGCAGTTCTTC. Its protein is CASSLWVEHSYNEQFF.

The chain recombines TRBV7-2 with TRBJ2-5; the D gene is possibly TRBD2 (7 bases). This CDR3 comprises 14 residues. V lost 7 bases, J lost 5 bases, and 17 bases lay in between. Germline V CDR1 and CDR2: SGHTA, FQGNSA. DNA of the CDR3: TGTGCCAGCAAAGCAACCCCGGGGGGCGAGACCCAGTACTTC. Its protein product is CASKATPGGETQYF.

The chain joins TRBV6-6 to TRBJ1-4; D not certain. The germline V gene has CDR1 MNHNY and CDR2 SVGAGI (reference sequence). V lost 0 bases and J lost 4, with 9 bases in between. The CDR3 is 15 residues long. The CDR3 DNA sequence: TGTGCCAGCAGTTACTCCATGGAGCTTAATGAAAAACTGTTTTTT. Amino acid sequence: CASSYSMELNEKLFF.

This sequence joins TRBV7-2 and TRBJ2-3, with D perhaps matching TRBD1 (6 bases). The V end lost 3 bases, the J end lost 6 bases, and 13 bases lay between the germline ends. Germline V gene lookup returns CDR1 SGHTA and CDR2 FQGNSA. There are 14 residues in the CDR3. CDR3 sequence: CASSLATGPDTQYF. Written as DNA, the CDR3 is TGTGCCAGCAGCTTGGCTACAGGGCCCGATACGCAGTATTTT.

The J gene is TRBJ2-7, the V gene TRBV29-1, with 7 bases identical to TRBD1. The CDR3 runs to 12 residues. The V gene end was trimmed by 7 bases and the J gene end by 6 bases; junction bases not matched to a gene: 9. Per the germline V gene, CDR1 is SQVTM and CDR2 is ANQGSEA. For the CDR3, the DNA is TGCAGCGCCCCAGGACAGGTCGGCGAGCAGTACTTC. Protein sequence: CSAPGQVGEQYF.

This clonotype was counted a few times. This chain connects TRBV5-1 to TRBJ2-1; 13 bases are a match to TRBD2. With 0 bases clipped from V and 0 bases from J, the junction kept 9 bases outside the gene matches. Germline lookup yields CDR1 SGHRS and CDR2 YFSETQ. This CDR3 region has 20 residues. CDR3 in amino acids: CASSLGSGLAGPSSYNEQFF. CDR3 nucleotides: TGCGCCAGCAGCTTGGGGTCGGGACTAGCGGGACCAAGCTCCTACAATGAGCAGTTCTTC.

This chain links TRBV20-1 with TRBJ2-1; D gene ambiguous. V shed 5 bases and J shed 0 bases, with 11 bases lying between them. Per the germline V gene, CDR1 is DFQATT and CDR2 is SNEGSKA (reference sequence). This CDR3 is built from 14 residues. CDR3 region: CSAPAVGSYNEQFF. CDR3 nucleotide sequence: TGCAGTGCTCCGGCGGTGGGCTCCTACAATGAGCAGTTCTTC.

This chain joins TRBV3-1 and TRBJ2-5, with 14 bases matching TRBD2. The length of the CDR3 is 17 residues. V dropped 3 bases and J dropped 11; count of bases not matched to a gene: 14. CDR1 and CDR2 (germline): LGHDT, YNNKEL (reference sequence). The CDR3 here is CASSQGAGLAGAWEQYF. The CDR3 region has the DNA TGTGCCAGCAGCCAGGGGGCGGGACTAGCGGGAGCTTGGGAGCAGTACTTC.

This clonotype came up a few times. The J gene is TRBJ2-3, the V gene TRBV6-5, with 8 bases lining up with TRBD1. Germline V gives CDR1 MNHEY, CDR2 SVGAGI. The CDR3 is made up of 14 amino acids. The V segment lost 5 bases and the J segment 3 bases; nucleotides outside the gene matches: 4. This CDR3 reads CASSTRTGTDTQYF. CDR3 DNA: TGTGCCAGCAGTACCAGGACAGGGACAGATACGCAGTATTTT.

This rearrangement joins TRBV6-6 to TRBJ2-1, with TRBD1 as a possible D gene (5 bases). Germline values: CDR1 MNHNY, CDR2 SVGAGI (reference sequence). V lost 5 bases to trimming and J lost 0 bases, with 8 bases between them. The CDR3 runs to 14 residues. As DNA, the CDR3 is TGTGCCAGCAGTCACAGGAACTCCTACAATGAGCAGTTCTTC. This gives the protein CASSHRNSYNEQFF.

The chain couples TRBV19 to TRBJ2-7; D may be TRBD1 (6 bases). V was trimmed by 5 bases and J by 5 bases, leaving 16 bases between them. Germline V gene data show CDR1 as LNHDA and CDR2 as SQIVND (reference sequence). CDR3 length: 14 amino acids. The CDR3: CASSPGQQNNEQYF. The CDR3 nucleotides are TGTGCCAGTAGTCCCGGACAGCAAAATAACGAGCAGTACTTC.

This clonotype occurred a few times. V is TRBV29-1 and J is TRBJ1-2; D remains ambiguous. V gave up 6 bases and J gave up 4 bases, with 15 bases separating them. CDR3 length: 13 amino acids. The V gene's germline CDR1 is SQVTM and CDR2 ANQGSEA. CDR3 residues: CSVPARATYGYTF. The CDR3 region has the DNA TGCAGCGTACCGGCCCGGGCGACCTATGGCTACACCTTC.